Listed below are T cell receptor beta chains from one sample, sequenced in a study of shared clonotypes between healthy human individuals. The repertoire was sequenced with immunoSEQ multiplex PCR; TCRdb's copy has only in-frame clones and lacks some. The repertoire holds a few million clones, with 90% to 95% as singletons. Sequencing was carried out using naive CD4+ T cells sorted from blood. The receptors shown here come from a man between 18 and 29 years old in good health. Each CDR3 is given with its conserved first and last residue. A D gene is named only where the DNA matches it firmly. The size of a clone is reported for some rows only, either as once, few or many, or as a class for expanded clones.

j_call: TRBJ2-2; clone_size: .; d_call: .; v_call: TRBV28; cdr3_nt: TGTGCCAGCACACGCCCCGTAAACACCGGGGAGCTGTTTTTT; cdr3_aa: CASTRPVNTGELFF
j_call: TRBJ2-1; clone_size: .; d_call: TRBD2; v_call: TRBV4-3; cdr3_nt: TGCGCCAGCAGCCAAGATTTTAGGGACTACGGCAATGAGCAGTTCTTC; cdr3_aa: CASSQDFRDYGNEQFF
j_call: TRBJ2-1; clone_size: .; d_call: .; v_call: TRBV6-6; cdr3_nt: TGTGCCAGCAGCCCAGTTCTAGACAATGAGCAGTTCTTC; cdr3_aa: CASSPVLDNEQFF
j_call: TRBJ2-7; clone_size: .; d_call: TRBD2; v_call: TRBV19; cdr3_nt: TGTGCCAGTAACGTGGGAGGGCCCTCCTACGAGCAGTACTTC; cdr3_aa: CASNVGGPSYEQYF
j_call: TRBJ1-2; clone_size: .; d_call: .; v_call: TRBV6-1; cdr3_nt: TGTGCCAGCAGTTTCACAGGGTTCTATGGCTACACCTTC; cdr3_aa: CASSFTGFYGYTF
j_call: TRBJ1-1; clone_size: .; d_call: TRBD1; v_call: TRBV27; cdr3_nt: TGTGCCACGGGCGACAGGGGAACCACTGCTTTCTTT; cdr3_aa: CATGDRGTTAFF
j_call: TRBJ2-5; clone_size: few; d_call: .; v_call: TRBV7-2; cdr3_nt: TGTGCCAGCAGCTTATTGGAGACCCAGTACTTC; cdr3_aa: CASSLLETQYF
j_call: TRBJ2-7; clone_size: .; d_call: .; v_call: TRBV4-3; cdr3_nt: TGCGCCAGCAGCCAAGAAATAGGCCCTTATGAGCAGTACTTC; cdr3_aa: CASSQEIGPYEQYF
j_call: TRBJ2-4; clone_size: few; d_call: TRBD1; v_call: TRBV6-5; cdr3_nt: TGTGCCAGCAGTCGGGACAGGGAGGGCAAAAACATTCAGTACTTC; cdr3_aa: CASSRDREGKNIQYF
j_call: TRBJ1-6; clone_size: .; d_call: TRBD1; v_call: TRBV5-1; cdr3_nt: TGCGCCAGCAGCTTGGCCTCGACAGGGGGCTTTTCCTATAATTCACCCCTCCACTTT; cdr3_aa: CASSLASTGGFSYNSPLHF
j_call: TRBJ2-7; clone_size: .; d_call: TRBD1; v_call: TRBV7-9; cdr3_nt: TGTGCCAGCAGCCTCTTGGGACAGGGATTTTTCGACGAGCAGTACTTC; cdr3_aa: CASSLLGQGFFDEQYF
j_call: TRBJ2-7; clone_size: .; d_call: .; v_call: TRBV5-1; cdr3_nt: TGCGCCAGCAGCTCCTGGGCAGGGAGCTTGTCCGAGCAGTACTTC; cdr3_aa: CASSSWAGSLSEQYF
j_call: TRBJ1-1; clone_size: .; d_call: .; v_call: TRBV9; cdr3_nt: TGTGCCAGCAGCGTATTGGGACAGAACACTGAAGCTTTCTTT; cdr3_aa: CASSVLGQNTEAFF
j_call: TRBJ2-1; clone_size: .; d_call: TRBD2; v_call: TRBV5-1; cdr3_nt: TGCGCCAGCAGATCCGTGACTAGCGGACCTTCCAATGAGCAGTTCTTC; cdr3_aa: CASRSVTSGPSNEQFF
j_call: TRBJ1-6; clone_size: .; d_call: TRBD1; v_call: TRBV18; cdr3_nt: TGTGCCAGCTCATCCTCGGGACAGGCCGTGGGGCCCCTCCACTTT; cdr3_aa: CASSSSGQAVGPLHF